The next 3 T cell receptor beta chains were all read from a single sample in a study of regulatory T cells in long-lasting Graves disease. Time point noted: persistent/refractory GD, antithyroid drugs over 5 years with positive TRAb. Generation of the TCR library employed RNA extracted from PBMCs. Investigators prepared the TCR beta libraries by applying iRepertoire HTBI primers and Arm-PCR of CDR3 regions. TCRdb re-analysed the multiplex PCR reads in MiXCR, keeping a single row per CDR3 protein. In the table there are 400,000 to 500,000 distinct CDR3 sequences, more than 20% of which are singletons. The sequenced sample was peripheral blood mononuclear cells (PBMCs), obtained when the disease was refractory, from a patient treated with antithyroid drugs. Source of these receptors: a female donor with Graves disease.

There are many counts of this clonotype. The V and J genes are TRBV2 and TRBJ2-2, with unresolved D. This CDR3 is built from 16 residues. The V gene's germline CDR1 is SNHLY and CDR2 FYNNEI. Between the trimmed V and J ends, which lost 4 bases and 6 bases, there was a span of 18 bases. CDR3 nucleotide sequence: TGTGCCAGCAGTGTAGGGTCTGGGCCGTTGGCCGGGGAGCTGTTTTTT. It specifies CASSVGSGPLAGELFF.

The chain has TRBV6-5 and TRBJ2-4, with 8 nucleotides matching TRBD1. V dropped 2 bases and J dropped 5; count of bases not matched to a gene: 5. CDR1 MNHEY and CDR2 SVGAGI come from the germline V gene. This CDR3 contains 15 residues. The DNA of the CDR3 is TGTGCCAGCAGTTACCTAGGGACAGGTCAAAACATTCAGTACTTC. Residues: CASSYLGTGQNIQYF.

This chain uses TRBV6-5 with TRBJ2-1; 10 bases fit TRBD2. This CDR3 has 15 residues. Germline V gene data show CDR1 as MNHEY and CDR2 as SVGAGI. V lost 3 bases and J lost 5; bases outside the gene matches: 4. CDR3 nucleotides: TGTGCCAGCAGTTATAGCCTAGCGGGAGACAATGAGCAGTTCTTC. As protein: CASSYSLAGDNEQFF.